These 7 T cell receptor beta chains were all obtained from the same sample, sequenced in a study of graft-versus-host responses after intestinal transplantation. Some clones are missing from TCRdb's copy, which holds only in-frame ones; the method was immunoSEQ multiplex PCR. In the table there are tens of thousands of clones, roughly 94% of which are singletons. The source material was PBMCs, sampled 156 days after intestinal transplant. All receptors come from a human patient who received an intestinal transplant, so some T cells may come from the graft donor.

The table lists this clone with a count of one. CDR3 DNA sequence: TGTGCCAGCAGTGACGTCGGGGGGATCAATTCACCCCTCCACTTT. It encodes CASSDVGGINSPLHF. This chain links TRBV2 with TRBJ1-6; the D gene is possibly TRBD1 (5 bases). CDR1 is SNHLY and CDR2 is FYNNEI in the germline V gene. The V end lost 3 bases, the J end lost 7 bases, and 13 bases lay between the germline ends. This CDR3 is built from 15 residues.

The gene calls are TRBV5-1 and TRBJ2-3; tentative D call: TRBD2 (6 bases). The germline V gene has CDR1 SGHRS and CDR2 YFSETQ. This CDR3 region has 14 residues. V was trimmed by 4 bases and J by 4 bases, leaving 13 bases between them. CDR3 bases: TGCGCCAGCAGCACCAGACTAGATCCAGATACGCAGTATTTT. Its translation is CASSTRLDPDTQYF.

This chain joins TRBV5-6 and TRBJ2-2, with D possibly matching TRBD2 (6 bases). The CDR3 has 15 amino acids. Germline V gene lookup returns CDR1 SGHDT and CDR2 YYEEEE. V was pared by 4 bases and J by 6 bases, with 16 bases between. The CDR3 DNA sequence: TGTGCCAGCAGCCCGGGGGTAGCAGACTCCGGGGAGCTGTTTTTT. Protein product: CASSPGVADSGELFF.

This rearrangement joins TRBV5-1 to TRBJ2-1; 12 bases are shared with TRBD2. The V and J ends lost 1 base and 8 bases, in that order; junction bases with no gene match: 10. Germline V gene sequence: CDR1 SGHRS, CDR2 YFSETQ. The CDR3 is 17 amino acids. The CDR3 coding sequence is TGCGCCAGCAGCTTGTTCCCAGCTAGCGGGGGGGCCTATGAGCAGTTCTTC. Translated: CASSLFPASGGAYEQFF.

The chain uses TRBV11-2 and TRBJ2-7; D unclear. This CDR3 is 11 amino acids long. V gave up 5 bases and J gave up 1 base, with 3 bases separating them. The germline V gene encodes CDR1 SGHAT and CDR2 FQNNGV. CDR3 loop: CASSQSYEQYF. The CDR3 region has the DNA TGTGCCAGCAGCCAATCCTACGAGCAGTACTTC.

The V and J genes are TRBV6-6 and TRBJ1-1, with D possibly TRBD1 on 5 matching bases. V lost 8 bases, J lost 2 bases, and 15 bases lay in between. The CDR3 has 14 amino acids. Germline V gene lookup returns CDR1 MNHNY and CDR2 SVGAGI (reference sequence). CDR3 loop: CASGGARDNTEAFF. CDR3 sequence (DNA): TGTGCCAGCGGAGGAGCCAGGGATAACACTGAAGCTTTCTTT.

The chain is built from TRBV11-2 and TRBJ2-2; unclear D gene. The CDR3 covers 18 residues. Germline CDR1 SGHAT, CDR2 FQNNGV. Trimming cost V 5 bases and J 3 bases, with 22 bases left between them. CDR3 protein: CASSRTTMWAVDTGELFF. In DNA, the CDR3 is TGTGCCAGCAGCCGGACCACGATGTGGGCAGTCGACACCGGGGAGCTGTTTTTT.